One sample yielded the 9 T cell receptor beta chains listed below, sequenced in a study of blood T cell repertoires in COVID-19 (dated by TCRdb to 2019 to 2021). The receptor library was made with the immunoSEQ multiplex PCR assay. What TCRdb holds here is the immuneACCESS table cut down to in-frame rearrangements. Part of the clones is not present; checked against another copy, under half of the missing clones reflect an unresolved V gene, and the others are unexplained. This sample is represented by 200,000 to 300,000 clones; about 83% of them were singletons. 2% to 2.5% of the sample goes to the ten largest clones. Sequencing input: PBMCs or T cells enriched from blood (not recorded which). These receptors were collected from a woman between 45 and 60 years old who had recovered from COVID-19.

The chain carries TRBV6-2 or TRBV6-3 and TRBJ1-1; TRBD1 aligns across 9 bases. Losses at the gene ends were 2 bases for V and 10 bases for J; bases not matched to a gene: 8. CDR1 and CDR2 (germline): MNHEY, SVGEGT. CDR3 length: 14 residues. CDR3 sequence reads: CASSYGTGKLRAFF. CDR3 in DNA: TGTGCCAGCAGTTACGGGACAGGGAAGTTACGAGCTTTCTTT.

In this sample, this clone turned up once. This chain connects TRBV5-6 to TRBJ2-4; a weak D match, TRBD1 (6 bases). This CDR3 has 15 residues. Deletions cut 2 bases from V and 1 base from J, with 10 bases between. Germline V gene data show CDR1 as SGHDT and CDR2 as YYEEEE. CDR3 residues: CASSFRTVAKNIQYF. In nucleotides, the CDR3 is TGTGCCAGCAGCTTCCGGACAGTGGCCAAAAACATTCAGTACTTC.

V is TRBV27 and J is TRBJ2-1, with 10 bases aligning to TRBD1. CDR3 size: 17 residues. J gave up 7 bases and V 5 bases, and 14 bases lay outside the gene matches. Looked up from germline, CDR1 is MNHEY and CDR2 is SMNVEV (reference sequence). The chain's CDR3 is CASSTPRQGASGNEQFF. CDR3 bases: TGTGCCAGCAGTACTCCAAGACAGGGGGCTTCGGGGAATGAGCAGTTCTTC.

This chain connects TRBV11-3 to TRBJ1-1; TRBD1 matches at 9 bases. There are 19 residues in the CDR3. J gave up 4 bases and V 3 bases, and 18 bases lay outside the gene matches. Germline CDR1 SGHNT, CDR2 YENEEA. This chain's CDR3 is CASSFVASGTGSRSTEAFF. CDR3 sequence (DNA): TGTGCCAGCAGCTTTGTGGCATCCGGGACAGGGAGTCGAAGCACTGAAGCTTTCTTT. The variable domain in full, completed from reference TRBV11-3 and TRBJ1-1, reads EAGVVQSPRYKIIEKKQPVAFWCNPISGHNTLYWYLQNLGQGPELLIRYENEEAVDDSQLPKDRFSAERLKGVDSTLKIQPAELGDSAVYLCASSFVASGTGSRSTEAFFGQGTRLTVV.

V and J are TRBV10-3 and TRBJ1-1; maybe TRBD1 (5 bases). The CDR3 has 13 residues. Per the germline V gene, CDR1 is ENHRY and CDR2 is SYGVKD. Deletions cut 9 bases from V and 5 bases from J, with 16 bases between. The DNA of the CDR3 is TGTGCCATAGAAGCAGGGATTCGAACTGAAGCTTTCTTT. Protein: CAIEAGIRTEAFF.

The chain links TRBV4-1 to TRBJ2-5; 10 bases align to TRBD1. With 1 base clipped from V and 12 bases from J, the junction kept 11 bases outside the gene matches. From germline, CDR1 is MGHRA and CDR2 YSYEKL. This CDR3 is 15 amino acids long. The CDR3 loop is CASSQVRTGGYGEYF. CDR3 DNA sequence: TGCGCCAGCAGCCAAGTTAGGACAGGGGGTTACGGAGAGTACTTC.

The V call is TRBV13, the J call TRBJ2-1; D unresolved. Germline V gene sequence: CDR1 PRHDT, CDR2 FYEKMQ (reference sequence). This CDR3 has 15 residues. V shed 0 bases and J shed 0 bases, with 6 bases lying between them. CDR3 sequence: CASSLGIDSYNEQFF. The CDR3 coding sequence is TGTGCCAGCAGCTTAGGCATAGACTCCTACAATGAGCAGTTCTTC. The full variable domain, rest sourced from reference TRBV13 and TRBJ2-1, is AAGVIQSPRHLIKEKRETATLKCYPIPRHDTVYWYQQGPGQDPQFLISFYEKMQSDKGSIPDRFSAQQFSDYHSELNMSSLELGDSALYFCASSLGIDSYNEQFFGPGTRLTVL.

The chain joins TRBV28 to TRBJ1-1; D possibly corresponds to TRBD1 (6 bases). Germline CDR1 and CDR2: MDHEN and SYDVKM. Deletions cut 5 bases from V and 7 bases from J, with 17 bases between. This CDR3 has 14 residues. The CDR3, as DNA: TGTGCCAGCAGTACGGCCGGGACACCCTTTGAAGCTTTCTTT. Amino acid sequence: CASSTAGTPFEAFF.

This chain uses TRBV6-6 with TRBJ1-4; 7 positions agree with TRBD1. CDR3 length equals 15 residues. Germline-derived CDR1 and CDR2 are MNHNY and SVGAGI (reference sequence). The V and J ends lost 2 bases and 6 bases, in that order; junction bases with no gene match: 6. Here the CDR3 reads CASSYVQGRHEKLFF. In nucleotides, the CDR3 is TGTGCCAGCAGTTACGTACAGGGGAGACATGAAAAACTGTTTTTT.